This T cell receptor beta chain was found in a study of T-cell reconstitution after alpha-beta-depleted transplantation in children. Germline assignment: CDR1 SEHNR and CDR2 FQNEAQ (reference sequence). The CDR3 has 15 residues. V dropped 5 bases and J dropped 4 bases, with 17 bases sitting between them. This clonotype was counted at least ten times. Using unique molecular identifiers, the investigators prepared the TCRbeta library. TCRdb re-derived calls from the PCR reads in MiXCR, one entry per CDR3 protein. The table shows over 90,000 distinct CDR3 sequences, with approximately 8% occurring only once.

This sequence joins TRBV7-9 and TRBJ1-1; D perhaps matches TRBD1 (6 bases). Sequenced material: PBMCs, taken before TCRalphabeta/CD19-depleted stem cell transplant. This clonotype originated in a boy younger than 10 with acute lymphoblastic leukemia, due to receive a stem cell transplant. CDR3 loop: CASSVKQGYITEAFF. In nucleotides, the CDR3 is TGTGCCAGCAGCGTAAAACAGGGATACATCACTGAAGCTTTCTTT.